These 30 T cell receptor beta chains originate from one sample sequenced in a study of blood T cell repertoires in COVID-19. TCRdb's copy holds only in-frame clones and misses some; the assay was immunoSEQ multiplex PCR. Here the sample spans some 100,000 clones, 75% to 95% being singletons. Specimen: peripheral blood. The origin of the receptors is a man in his fifties with acute or convalescent COVID-19.

The genes are TRBV24-1 and TRBJ2-2, with D possibly TRBD1 on 6 matching bases. Germline V lookup: CDR1 KGHDR, CDR2 SFDVKD. The CDR3 covers 15 residues. V was clipped by 4 bases and J by 2 bases, with 10 bases between them. CDR3 nucleotide sequence: TGTGCCACCAGTGACCCGGGACATAACACCGGGGAGCTGTTTTTT. Amino acids: CATSDPGHNTGELFF.

The count of this clone is one. V and J are TRBV29-1 and TRBJ2-1; no reliable D call. This CDR3 is 13 amino acids long. The V gene's germline CDR1 is SQVTM and CDR2 ANQGSEA. V was shortened by 3 bases and J by 0 bases, with 6 bases between the two germline ends. DNA for the CDR3: TGCAGCGTTGAGCGGTTCTCCTACAATGAGCAGTTCTTC. Residues: CSVERFSYNEQFF.

The chain carries TRBV6-5 and TRBJ1-1, with a weak D call TRBD1 (6 bases). CDR3 size: 13 residues. Germline CDR1 reads MNHEY; CDR2 reads SVGAGI. Between the trimmed V and J ends, which lost 8 bases and 1 base, there was a span of 11 bases. CDR3 in amino acids: CASRAGANTEAFF. The CDR3 coding sequence is TGTGCCAGCCGGGCGGGGGCGAACACTGAAGCTTTCTTT.

The rearrangement uses TRBV24-1 and TRBJ1-4, with 10 bases lining up with TRBD1. The V gene's germline CDR1 is KGHDR and CDR2 SFDVKD. V shed 5 bases, J shed 8 bases, and the junction held 7 bases outside the gene matches. The CDR3 has 15 amino acids. CDR3 coding DNA: TGTGCCACCAGTGCCACGGACAGGGGGAGAGAAAAACTGTTTTTT. Its translation: CATSATDRGREKLFF.

V gene TRBV19 combines with J gene TRBJ2-1; tentatively, D is TRBD2 (6 bases). Germline CDR1 reads LNHDA; CDR2 reads SQIVND (reference sequence). The CDR3 has 15 amino acids. V was pared by 6 bases and J by 0 bases, with 12 bases between. The CDR3 coding sequence is TGTGCCAGTAGGGTGGGGGGAAGCTCCTACAATGAGCAGTTCTTC. Amino acids: CASRVGGSSYNEQFF.

This chain connects TRBV7-2 to TRBJ2-7, with 11 bases aligning to TRBD1. CDR3 length equals 16 residues. Germline V gene sequence: CDR1 SGHTA, CDR2 FQGNSA. V lost 0 bases and J lost 4; bases outside the gene matches: 5. CDR3 DNA: TGTGCCAGCAGCTTAGCCCCCGGGACAGGGGGTTACGAGCAGTACTTC. Its protein product is CASSLAPGTGGYEQYF.

The CDR3 protein is CASRSTTGSESSEAFF. The CDR3 nucleotides read TGTGCCAGCCGATCAACCACAGGGAGCGAATCCTCTGAAGCTTTCTTT. The rearrangement links TRBV7-6 to TRBJ1-1; perhaps TRBD1 as D (6 bases). V was pared by 8 bases and J by 6 bases, with 25 bases between. In germline, CDR1 is SGHVS, CDR2 FNYEAQ. The CDR3 spans 16 residues. The whole variable domain, filled in from reference TRBV7-6 and TRBJ1-1, reads GAGVSQSPRYKVTKRGQDVALRCDPISGHVSLYWYRQALGQGPEFLTYFNYEAQQDKSGLPNDRFSAERPEGSISTLTIQRTEQRDSAMYRCASRSTTGSESSEAFFGQGTRLTVV.

This clone was seen once. This chain joins TRBV5-6 and TRBJ1-2; maybe TRBD1 (5 bases). Trimming shortened V by 3 bases and J by 10 bases, and 13 bases separated the two germline ends. The length of the CDR3 is 12 residues. Germline CDR1 reads SGHDT; CDR2 reads YYEEEE. The CDR3 sequence is CASSSGYKVYTF. In DNA, the CDR3 is TGTGCCAGCAGCTCAGGGTATAAAGTCTACACCTTC.

The chain has TRBV24-1 and TRBJ2-7; 10 bases are shared with TRBD1. Germline V lookup: CDR1 KGHDR, CDR2 SFDVKD. The CDR3 has 15 amino acids. The V segment lost 2 bases and the J segment 4 bases; nucleotides outside the gene matches: 4. The CDR3 DNA follows: TGTGCCACCAGTGATTGGGACAGGGGAAGATACGAGCAGTACTTC. It translates to CATSDWDRGRYEQYF.

V gene TRBV5-5 combines with J gene TRBJ1-2; D unclear. V lost 0 bases and J 4 bases, leaving 4 bases between the germline ends. This CDR3 region has 12 residues. Per germline, CDR1 SGHKS and CDR2 YYEKEE (reference sequence). The CDR3 reads CASSLDIYGYTF. In DNA, the CDR3 is TGTGCCAGCAGCTTGGATATCTATGGCTACACCTTC.

In its sample, this clone was seen a few times. V gene TRBV6-1 combines with J gene TRBJ1-2; the D is unclear. Trimming left V 2 bases short and J 8 bases short, with 9 bases between. This CDR3 comprises 12 residues. Germline-derived CDR1 and CDR2 are MNHNS and SASEGT. CDR3 in amino acids: CASSELQFGYTF. DNA of the CDR3: TGTGCCAGCAGTGAACTACAGTTCGGCTACACCTTC.

The genes are TRBV29-1 and TRBJ2-5; 7 nucleotides line up with TRBD2. V lost 4 bases, J lost 2 bases, and 4 bases stayed unmatched. This CDR3 comprises 13 residues. Germline V CDR1 and CDR2: SQVTM, ANQGSEA. The CDR3 region is CSVAGTTQETQYF. The CDR3 coding sequence is TGCAGCGTTGCGGGGACTACACAAGAGACCCAGTACTTC.

The rearrangement uses TRBV6-6 and TRBJ1-2; no definite D call. CDR3 length equals 14 residues. The germline gives CDR1 MNHNY, CDR2 SVGAGI (reference sequence). Trimming took off 5 bases at V and 5 bases at J, with 15 bases between the two ends. As DNA, the CDR3 is TGTGCCAGCAGTGTTCCGGGAACTTCATATGGCTACACCTTC. Translating it yields CASSVPGTSYGYTF.

This chain links TRBV7-9 with TRBJ2-6; D possibly corresponds to TRBD2 (5 bases). In germline, CDR1 is SEHNR, CDR2 FQNEAQ (reference sequence). The CDR3 length is 15 residues. The V end was cut by 5 bases, the J end by 0 bases, with 8 bases between. The CDR3 loop reads CASSNGLSGANVLTF. In nucleotides, the CDR3 is TGTGCCAGCAGCAATGGACTCTCTGGGGCCAACGTCCTGACTTTC.

The CDR3, as DNA: TGTGCCAGCTCACCTTATAGCGGGAGTCCCTACGAGCAGTACTTC. It is translated as CASSPYSGSPYEQYF. The gene calls are TRBV18 and TRBJ2-7, with 9 bases that match TRBD2. The V segment lost 3 bases and the J segment 2 bases; nucleotides outside the gene matches: 5. CDR1 and CDR2 from the germline V gene are KGHSH and LQKENI. The CDR3 spans 15 residues.

V usage is TRBV24-1 and J usage is TRBJ2-1; TRBD2 matches 7 bases. The CDR3 has 16 residues. The V gene's germline CDR1 is KGHDR and CDR2 SFDVKD. V gave up 3 bases and J gave up 5 bases; unmatched junction bases: 9. The CDR3 sequence is CATSDAAGTTDNEQFF. The CDR3 region has the DNA TGTGCCACCAGTGATGCAGCCGGGACTACAGACAATGAGCAGTTCTTC.

The chain has TRBV19 and TRBJ2-5; 8 bases align to TRBD1. CDR1 and CDR2 from the germline V gene are LNHDA and SQIVND (reference sequence). V lost 4 bases to trimming and J lost 2 bases; unmatched junction nucleotides: 6. The CDR3 loop spans 15 amino acids. CDR3 sequence reads: CASSSDRGLQETQYF. The DNA for the CDR3 is TGTGCCAGTAGTAGCGACAGGGGTCTTCAAGAGACCCAGTACTTC.

This clone was counted a single time. The rearrangement joins TRBV24-1 to TRBJ2-2; TRBD2 matches at 9 bases. The V and J ends lost 1 base and 8 bases, in that order; junction bases with no gene match: 10. This CDR3 region has 17 residues. CDR1 and CDR2 (germline): KGHDR, SFDVKD. The CDR3 loop is CATSDLPAGTSTGELFF. In DNA, the CDR3 is TGTGCCACCAGTGATTTACCTGCCGGGACTAGCACTGGGGAGCTGTTTTTT.

The chain uses TRBV11-3 and TRBJ2-7; 12 nucleotides align to TRBD1. CDR3 size: 15 residues. The V segment lost 5 bases and the J segment 3 bases; nucleotides outside the gene matches: 5. The germline V gene has CDR1 SGHNT and CDR2 YENEEA. CDR3 nucleotides: TGTGCCAGCAGCCAGGGACAGGGGGCTTTCTACGAGCAGTACTTC. It encodes CASSQGQGAFYEQYF.

A single count supports this clone. This rearrangement joins TRBV6-6 to TRBJ2-2; maybe TRBD1 (8 bases). Germline CDR1 reads MNHNY; CDR2 reads SVGAGI (reference sequence). This CDR3 has 14 amino acids. Trimming removed 7 bases at V and 4 bases at J, with 13 bases between. The CDR3 loop is CASKDREGTGELFF. The CDR3 DNA follows: TGTGCCAGCAAGGACAGGGAGGGCACCGGGGAGCTGTTTTTT.

The chain recombines TRBV11-2 with TRBJ1-1, with 7 bases matching TRBD1. The J segment lost 2 bases and the V segment lost 3 bases, leaving 6 bases of the junction unmatched. The CDR3 is 15 amino acids. The germline gives CDR1 SGHAT, CDR2 FQNNGV. Written as DNA, the CDR3 is TGTGCCAGCAGCTTTGGGACAGCTTTAAACACTGAAGCTTTCTTT. Its translation: CASSFGTALNTEAFF.

The chain uses TRBV11-2 and TRBJ2-1; TRBD2 matches 10 bases. The CDR3 has 13 residues. The junction had 5 bases not matched to a gene; V was cut back by 0 bases and J by 15 bases. Germline assignment: CDR1 SGHAT and CDR2 FQNNGV. CDR3 region: CASSLEVSSGRFF. Written as DNA, the CDR3 is TGTGCCAGCAGCTTAGAGGTGTCTAGCGGGAGGTTCTTC.

The chain employs TRBV12-3 or TRBV12-4 and TRBJ1-3; D is possibly TRBD1 (5 bases). Trimming pared 6 bases from V and 3 bases from J, leaving 9 bases between. The CDR3 spans 13 residues. The chain's CDR3 is CASRRGDGNTIYF. CDR3 bases: TGTGCCAGCAGGCGGGGGGATGGAAACACCATATATTTT.

This chain uses TRBV11-2 with TRBJ2-4; D possibly corresponds to TRBD2 (5 bases). The germline CDR1 and CDR2 sequences are SGHAT and FQNNGV. The ends were cut back, 2 bases at V and 0 bases at J, with 11 bases in the middle. There are 16 residues in the CDR3. The CDR3 bases are TGTGCCAGCAGCTTATCTTCCGGGAAAGCCAAAAACATTCAGTACTTC. Translation: CASSLSSGKAKNIQYF.

The chain uses TRBV7-2 and TRBJ2-3; 10 positions agree with TRBD2. J was trimmed by 4 bases and V by 4 bases; bases with no gene match: 8. Germline V gene data show CDR1 as SGHTA and CDR2 as FQGNSA. The length of the CDR3 is 16 residues. The CDR3 coding sequence is TGTGCCAGCAGCTGGGTCCGCCTAGCGGGGGCAGATACGCAGTATTTT. Its translation: CASSWVRLAGADTQYF.

The rearrangement links TRBV7-9 to TRBJ2-7; TRBD1 matches at 8 bases. Germline loops: CDR1 SEHNR, CDR2 FQNEAQ (reference sequence). CDR3 length: 17 amino acids. J gave up 7 bases and V 4 bases, and 18 bases lay outside the gene matches. This CDR3 is CASSSRGSGTGVMEQYF. CDR3 bases: TGTGCCAGCAGCTCGAGGGGCTCCGGGACAGGCGTAATGGAGCAGTACTTC.

The rearrangement joins TRBV6-5 to TRBJ1-5; D unresolved. The CDR3 spans 13 residues. CDR1 and CDR2 (germline): MNHEY, SVGAGI. V was cut by 10 bases and J by 0 bases, with 10 bases left in between. CDR3 residues: CATTGFSNQPQHF. The DNA for the CDR3 is TGTGCCACCACCGGGTTTAGCAATCAGCCCCAGCATTTT.

The chain employs TRBV2 and TRBJ1-5; 10 positions match TRBD1. The CDR3 spans 14 residues. V lost 6 bases to trimming and J lost 6 bases; unmatched junction nucleotides: 5. Germline-derived CDR1 and CDR2 are SNHLY and FYNNEI. CDR3 coding DNA: TGTGCCAGCAGCCCCGGGACAGGGGTTCAGCCCCAGCATTTT. Translation gives CASSPGTGVQPQHF.

The CDR3 DNA reads TGTGCCACCGGCGCGGACAGGGTGAGCGAGCAGTACTTC. Amino acid sequence: CATGADRVSEQYF. The chain uses TRBV19 and TRBJ2-7, with 8 bases fitting TRBD1. Germline CDR1 reads LNHDA; CDR2 reads SQIVND (reference sequence). This CDR3 is built from 13 residues. V lost 10 bases to trimming and J lost 6 bases; unmatched junction nucleotides: 11. The full variable domain, completed using reference TRBV19 and TRBJ2-7, is DGGITQSPKYLFRKEGQNVTLSCEQNLNHDAMYWYRQDPGQGLRLIYYSQIVNDFQKGDIAEGYSVSREKKESFPLTVTSAQKNPTAFYLCATGADRVSEQYFGPGTRLTVT.

The CDR3 protein is CASSLPGARSYEQYF. CDR3 bases: TGTGCCAGCAGCTTGCCAGGGGCGAGGTCCTACGAGCAGTACTTC. J is TRBJ2-7 and V is TRBV5-4; D might be TRBD1 (6 bases). V lost 1 base to trimming and J lost 1 base, with 12 bases between them. This CDR3 contains 15 residues. Germline CDR1 reads SGHNT; CDR2 reads YYREEE (reference sequence). Based on the CDR3 plus reference TRBV5-4 and TRBJ2-7, the full variable domain is ETGVTQSPTHLIKTRGQQVTLRCSSQSGHNTVSWYQQALGQGPQFIFQYYREEENGRGNFPPRFSGLQFPNYSSELNVNALELDDSALYLCASSLPGARSYEQYFGPGTRLTVT.